The 14 T cell receptor beta chains below all came from one sample that was sequenced in a study of beta chain features in type 1 diabetes. Notes on the study in general: Moderate yet significant TCRB CDR3 shortening was seen in Type 1 diabetes patients in all four CD4+ subsets.

The antigens these receptors bind are not known. The entirety of the isolated RNA underwent reverse transcription, so expressed TCRB transcripts were sequenced. This table comes from immunoSEQ multiplex PCR, and its TCRdb copy is limited to in-frame clones, with some not included. Here the sample spans more than 200,000 clones, more than 15% being singletons. Source material: naive CD4+ T cells from blood. The source is a man under 40 with type 1 diabetes.

This sequence joins TRBV7-3 and TRBJ2-7, with 7 positions matching TRBD1. Per germline, CDR1 SGHTA and CDR2 FQGTGA. Trimming at V came to 5 bases and at J to 2 bases, leaving 6 bases not matched to a gene. This CDR3 comprises 14 residues. CDR3 residues: CASSPRQGAYEQYF. DNA of the CDR3: TGTGCCAGCAGCCCGAGGCAGGGGGCCTACGAGCAGTACTTC.

The genes are TRBV28 and TRBJ2-3; D not resolved. The CDR3 has 16 residues. Germline lookup yields CDR1 MDHEN and CDR2 SYDVKM. V was clipped by 1 base and J by 0 bases, with 11 bases between them. CDR3 DNA: TGTGCCAGCAGTTTATCTAGGCCCTCTAGCACAGATACGCAGTATTTT. This sequence encodes CASSLSRPSSTDTQYF.

This clone has more than one count but fewer than ten. This chain uses TRBV7-9 with TRBJ1-3; possibly TRBD1 for D (6 bases). Trimming took 5 bases from V and 4 from J, leaving 12 bases between them. In germline, CDR1 is SEHNR, CDR2 FQNEAQ (reference sequence). CDR3 length equals 14 residues. The CDR3 here is CASSSRDKGNTIYF. The CDR3, as DNA: TGTGCCAGCAGCAGCCGGGACAAAGGAAACACCATATATTTT.

The genes are TRBV9 and TRBJ2-2; 9 positions match TRBD2. Germline-derived CDR1 and CDR2 are SGDLS and YYNGEE. With 2 bases clipped from V and 0 bases from J, the junction kept 2 bases outside the gene matches. This CDR3 comprises 16 residues. CDR3: CASSVRLAANTGELFF. The CDR3 nucleotides are TGTGCCAGCAGCGTCCGACTAGCGGCGAACACCGGGGAGCTGTTTTTT.

The genes are TRBV9 and TRBJ2-1, with 12 bases fitting TRBD2. The V and J ends lost 4 bases and 6 bases, in that order; junction bases with no gene match: 8. Germline CDR1 is SGDLS and CDR2 is YYNGEE. The CDR3 runs 16 residues. The CDR3 DNA is TGTGCCAGCAGCCCCCAAGGACTAGCGGGACTCAATGAGCAGTTCTTC. This encodes CASSPQGLAGLNEQFF.

This clone was observed a handful of times. Additional DNA sequences in this sample encode the identical CDR3. The chain employs TRBV9 and TRBJ2-3; D is undetermined. Germline-derived CDR1 and CDR2 are SGDLS and YYNGEE. Trimming stripped 0 bases from V and 1 base from J, with 3 bases between. The CDR3 spans 13 residues. CDR3 loop: CASSVVGTDTQYF. CDR3 DNA sequence: TGTGCCAGCAGCGTAGTCGGCACAGATACGCAGTATTTT.

The chain couples TRBV28 to TRBJ1-2; TRBD1 matches 9 bases. Germline values: CDR1 MDHEN, CDR2 SYDVKM. The CDR3 loop spans 14 amino acids. The J segment lost 5 bases and the V segment lost 3 bases, leaving 4 bases of the junction unmatched. The CDR3 coding sequence is TGTGCCAGCAGTTTCGGACAGGGGAGGTATGGCTACACCTTC. As protein: CASSFGQGRYGYTF.

About this clone itself: This specimen includes other DNA sequences encoding the same CDR3. The chain carries TRBV7-2 and TRBJ2-3, with TRBD2 identical over 14 bases. The CDR3 is made up of 16 amino acids. J was trimmed by 5 bases and V by 4 bases; bases with no gene match: 5. CDR1 and CDR2 from the germline V gene are SGHTA and FQGNSA. The CDR3 DNA reads as TGTGCCAGCAGCTCCGGACTAGCGGGAGGTCTAGATACGCAGTATTTT. It codes for CASSSGLAGGLDTQYF.

This clone has more than one count but fewer than ten. The rearrangement links TRBV6-6 to TRBJ1-2; no reliable D call. V gave up 8 bases and J gave up 7 bases, with 14 bases separating them. The CDR3 spans 12 residues. Germline CDR1 is MNHNY and CDR2 is SVGAGI (reference sequence). CDR3 sequence: CASGSLASGYTF. The CDR3 DNA sequence: TGTGCCAGCGGATCATTGGCGTCTGGCTACACCTTC.

In its sample, this clone was seen a few times. The V gene is TRBV9, the J gene TRBJ1-6; D is unresolved. Trimming shortened V by 0 bases and J by 6 bases, and 16 bases separated the two germline ends. The CDR3 runs to 17 residues. Germline V gene lookup returns CDR1 SGDLS and CDR2 YYNGEE. The CDR3 DNA follows: TGTGCCAGCAGCGTAGATGAGGGAACGGAAGGTAATTCACCCCTCCACTTT. Residues: CASSVDEGTEGNSPLHF.

This clone was seen repeatedly, ten times or more. Other DNA sequences within the sample encode an identical CDR3. The CDR3, as DNA: TGTGCCATCAGTGACCAAGAGACCCAGTACTTC. It encodes CAISDQETQYF. V gene TRBV10-3 combines with J gene TRBJ2-5; D is undetermined. The CDR3 sequence is 11 residues long. V lost 3 bases, J lost 1 base, and 0 bases lay in between. Germline V lookup: CDR1 ENHRY, CDR2 SYGVKD.

J is TRBJ2-6 and V is TRBV14; no firm D call. V was clipped by 6 bases and J by 2 bases, with 5 bases between them. In germline, CDR1 is SGHDN, CDR2 FVKESK. This CDR3 spans 13 amino acids. For the CDR3, the DNA is TGTGCCAGCAGTAGGCCTGGGGCCAACGTCCTGACTTTC. It translates to CASSRPGANVLTF.

With respect to this clone: Within the sample, other DNA sequences also encode this same CDR3. The chain has TRBV18 and TRBJ2-1; D not certain. V was shortened by 6 bases and J by 5 bases, with 5 bases between the two germline ends. Looked up from germline, CDR1 is KGHSH and CDR2 is LQKENI. The CDR3 runs 11 residues. This chain's CDR3 is CASSPNNEQFF. The CDR3 DNA sequence: TGTGCCAGCTCCCCAAACAATGAGCAGTTCTTC.

This clone has more than one count but fewer than ten. Here the CDR3 reads CASSLAKGSDTQYF. CDR3 nucleotides: TGTGCCAGCAGCTTGGCAAAAGGGTCGGATACGCAGTATTTT. The rearrangement joins TRBV5-4 to TRBJ2-3; D not resolved. The germline V gene encodes CDR1 SGHNT and CDR2 YYREEE (reference sequence). The length of the CDR3 is 14 residues. The V end lost 0 bases, the J end lost 6 bases, and 11 bases lay between the germline ends.